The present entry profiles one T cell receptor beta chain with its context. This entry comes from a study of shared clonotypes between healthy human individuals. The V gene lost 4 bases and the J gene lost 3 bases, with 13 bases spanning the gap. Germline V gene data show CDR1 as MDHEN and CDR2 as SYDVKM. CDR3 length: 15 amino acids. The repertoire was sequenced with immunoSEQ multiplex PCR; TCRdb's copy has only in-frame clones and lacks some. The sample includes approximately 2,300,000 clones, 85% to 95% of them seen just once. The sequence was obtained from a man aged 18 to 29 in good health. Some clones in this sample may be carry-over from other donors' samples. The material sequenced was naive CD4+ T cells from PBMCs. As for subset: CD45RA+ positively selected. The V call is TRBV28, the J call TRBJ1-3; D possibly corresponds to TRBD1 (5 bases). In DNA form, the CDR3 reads TGTGCCAGCAGTTCTGTCGGGGGAAATGGAAACACCATATATTTT. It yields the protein CASSSVGGNGNTIYF.